These T cell receptor beta chains were read from a single sample in a study of cytomegalovirus exposure and HLA in healthy donors. Assay used: immunoSEQ multiplex PCR; TCRdb lists only in-frame clones, some missing. This table holds 55,000 to 80,000 clones, approximately 95% found once. The sequencing sample was made of PBMCs. Receptors were obtained from a man between 18 and 35 years old in good health and CMV-seronegative. CDR3s include the opening cysteine and the closing phenylalanine or tryptophan. Each record gives: V gene, D gene, J gene, clone size, CDR3 DNA, CDR3 protein. D genes are given only for firm matches. The listing skips clone size in some rows; elsewhere it reads once, few, many or a size class.

TRBV10-3	TRBD1	TRBJ1-5	NA	TGTGCCAGCATCGAAGCCCCCAGGGACAGGGCTTACCAGCCCCAGCATTTT	CASIEAPRDRAYQPQHF
TRBV6-5	NA	TRBJ1-1	once	TGTGCCAGCAGTTACGAACAGGGGAACACTGAAGCTTTCTTT	CASSYEQGNTEAFF
TRBV9	TRBD1	TRBJ1-2	NA	TGTGCCAGCAGCGGCGACAGGGAAGCCAACTATGGCTACACCTTC	CASSGDREANYGYTF
TRBV2	NA	TRBJ2-3	NA	TGTGCCAGCAGTGAAAAAGAGTCGGATACGCAGTATTTT	CASSEKESDTQYF
TRBV6-5	NA	TRBJ1-3	NA	TGTGCCAGCAGTTACTCGACAGGAAACACCATATATTTT	CASSYSTGNTIYF
TRBV2	TRBD1	TRBJ1-5	NA	TGTGCCAGCAGAGACCCGGACAGGGTAGAGCATCAGCCCCAGCATTTT	CASRDPDRVEHQPQHF
TRBV7-3	TRBD2	TRBJ2-1	NA	TGTGCCAGCAGCACGACTAGCGGGGCCCTTGACGAGCAGTTCTTC	CASSTTSGALDEQFF
TRBV4-1	NA	TRBJ2-5	NA	TGCGCCAGCAGCCAAGAAAGGGGGATAGGACTAGTAGAGACCCAGTACTTC	CASSQERGIGLVETQYF
TRBV28	NA	TRBJ1-5	NA	TGTGCCAGCAGCTATATATCAGCGGCCCAGCATTTT	CASSYISAAQHF
TRBV27	NA	TRBJ1-5	NA	TGTGCCAGCAGTTTGTCGAAACTGATGAATCAGCCCCAGCATTTT	CASSLSKLMNQPQHF
TRBV5-4	TRBD2	TRBJ2-7	NA	TGTGCCAGCAGCGATGGGACTAGCGGGGGGGGGTGGCAGTACTTC	CASSDGTSGGGWQYF
TRBV19	NA	TRBJ2-3	NA	TGTGCCAGTAGCCCGTCGGGTGCTACAGATACGCAGTATTTT	CASSPSGATDTQYF
TRBV9	NA	TRBJ1-2	NA	TGTGCCAGCACTGGGGCCGATACGCGTGGCTACACCTTC	CASTGADTRGYTF
TRBV19	NA	TRBJ2-5	few	TGTGCCAGTTCACGGAGTTCGATAGAGACCCAGTACTTC	CASSRSSIETQYF
TRBV28	TRBD2	TRBJ2-1	NA	TGTGCCAGCAGTACAGGGACTAGCGGGGACAATGAGCAGTTCTTC	CASSTGTSGDNEQFF
TRBV6-1	TRBD2	TRBJ2-3	NA	TGTGCCAGCAGTGAAGCCGGGGGGGGCATCTCAGATACGCAGTATTTT	CASSEAGGGISDTQYF
TRBV2	NA	TRBJ2-1	NA	TGTGCCAGCACCCCTGCGGGGCTGATGCTCGATGAGCAGTTCTTC	CASTPAGLMLDEQFF
TRBV25-1	TRBD1	TRBJ1-4	once	TGTGCCAGCAGTGTGGGACAGGGCCATGAAAAACTGTTTTTT	CASSVGQGHEKLFF
TRBV6-5	TRBD1	TRBJ2-7	NA	TGTGCCAGCAGGGACTCCGGGACAGGGGCAAACGAGCAGTACTTC	CASRDSGTGANEQYF
TRBV7-3	NA	TRBJ2-2	NA	TGTGCCAGCAGCTTAGATCAGTTGACAGGGAACACCGGGGAGCTGTTTTTT	CASSLDQLTGNTGELFF
TRBV5-1	TRBD2	TRBJ2-7	NA	TGCGCCAGCAGCTTGGACACTAGCGGGGGGGCTTCGGACGAGCAGTACTTC	CASSLDTSGGASDEQYF
TRBV27	TRBD1	TRBJ2-7	NA	TGTGCCAGCAGTTCAGGACAGGGGACCTACGAGCAGTACTTC	CASSSGQGTYEQYF
TRBV6-5	NA	TRBJ2-5	NA	TGTGCCAGCAGTTACTCGAGTCTAGCGATCGGAGAGACCCAGTACTTC	CASSYSSLAIGETQYF
TRBV9	NA	TRBJ2-3	NA	TGTGCCAGCAGCGTAGCCCCGAGGACAGATACGCAGTATTTT	CASSVAPRTDTQYF
TRBV27	NA	TRBJ1-2	NA	TGTGCCAGCGCACTTCGAGGGAGCAATTATGGCTACACCTTC	CASALRGSNYGYTF
TRBV5-4	TRBD2	TRBJ2-3	NA	TGTGCCAGCAGCTTGGTTTCTAGCGGTGATACGCAGTATTTT	CASSLVSSGDTQYF
TRBV7-6	TRBD2	TRBJ2-5	NA	TGTGCCAGCAGCTCTTTTAGCACTAGCGGGGAAGAGACCCAGTACTTC	CASSSFSTSGEETQYF
TRBV28	NA	TRBJ1-5	NA	TGTGCCAGCAGTCCAGACCCGGGTCGGCCCCAGCATTTT	CASSPDPGRPQHF
TRBV29-1	TRBD1	TRBJ2-7	NA	TGCAGCGCCAGTAGCGGGACAGGGGGCGGCGAGCAGTACTTC	CSASSGTGGGEQYF